This T cell receptor beta chain was sequenced for a study of T cell repertoires in cytomegalovirus infection. Study details: Indications of both CMV infection and matching HLA type were provided by public TCR beta signatures. General study points: The cumulative frequency of public TCR beta families distinguished individuals who carried CMV together with the relevant HLA. HLA-C-restricted CMV-specific TCR beta clonotypes were dominant in the ex vivo response.

TCRdb reprocessed the reads via MiXCR and lists one record per CDR3 protein. The sample lists hundreds of thousands of distinct CDR3 sequences, less than 20% occurring once. Per the germline V gene, CDR1 is SNHLY and CDR2 is FYNNEI. The ends lost 10 bases at V and 5 bases at J; junction bases unmatched: 7. There are 13 residues in the CDR3. Concerning this clonotype: Its matching antigen is unknown.

The sequencing input was PBMCs. This clonotype was obtained from a human donor in good health (CMV status not recorded). Some clones in this sample may be carry-over from other donors' samples. The rearrangement links TRBV2 to TRBJ2-5; 10 bases fit TRBD2. The CDR3 DNA is TGTGCCACTAGCGGGAGAGATGGTGAGACCCAGTACTTC. It translates to CATSGRDGETQYF. Looking up the rest from reference TRBV2 and TRBJ2-5 gives the full variable domain: EPEVTQTPSHQVTQMGQEVILRCVPISNHLYFYWYRQILGQKVEFLVSFYNNEISEKSEIFDDQFSVERPDGSNFTLKIRSTKLEDSAMYFCATSGRDGETQYFGPGTRLLVL.